This TCR beta chain originates from a study of vaccination and CD4 T cells after COVID-19. Study background: The convalescents, six males and four females, included two who were Hispanic.

The CDR3 is made up of 14 amino acids. Germline V gene sequence: CDR1 ENHRY, CDR2 SYGVKD. Trimming removed 8 bases at V and 5 bases at J, with 16 bases between. Sample treatment: roughly 11-day PBMC culture with coronavirus spike peptide pools or control peptides (ViraFEST assay). Peptide pools at approximately 10 ug/ml and IL-2 at roughly 9.8 IU/ml were added to cultures of 1.5 million to 2 million PBMCs per well. This clonotype was counted a few times. Its cognate antigen is unknown. Cultured CD4+ T cell DNA was sequenced using the Oncomine TCR Beta short-read assay. TCRdb analysed the PCR reads with MiXCR anew, one entry per CDR3 protein. Seen here are some 15,000 distinct CDR3 sequences, around half observed once, and the top ten hold 15% to 20%.

The chain has TRBV10-3 and TRBJ2-1; D remains ambiguous. This clonotype was sampled from a human donor who had recovered from COVID-19. Source: CD4+ T cells from blood, cultured in vitro, taken before SARS-CoV-2 vaccination. In DNA form, the CDR3 reads TGTGCCATCTCCAAACAGAGGTGGGACAATGAGCAGTTCTTC. It codes for CAISKQRWDNEQFF.